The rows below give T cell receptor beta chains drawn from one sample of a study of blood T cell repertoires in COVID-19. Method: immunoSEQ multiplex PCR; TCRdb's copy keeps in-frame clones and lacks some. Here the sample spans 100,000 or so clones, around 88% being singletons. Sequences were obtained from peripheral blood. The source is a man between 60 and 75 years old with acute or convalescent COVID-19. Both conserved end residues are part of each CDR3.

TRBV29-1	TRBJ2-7	CSVVGDSPYEQYF
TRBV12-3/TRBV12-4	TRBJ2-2	CASRRDSGELFF
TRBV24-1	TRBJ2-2	CATSDFGGVTGELFF
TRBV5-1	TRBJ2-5	CASSRTSGIQETQYF
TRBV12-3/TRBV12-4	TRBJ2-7	CASSARDFHEQYF
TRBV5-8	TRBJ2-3	CASSPGTSGSYDTQYF
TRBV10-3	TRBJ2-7	CAIRDRGRDYEQYF
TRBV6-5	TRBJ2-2	CASTTKTGPGELFF
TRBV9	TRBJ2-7	CASSVGQGATYEQYF
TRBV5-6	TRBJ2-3	CASSLDRGLTDTQYF
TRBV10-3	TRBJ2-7	CAISESTDSPYEQYF
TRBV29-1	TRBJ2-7	CSAGTGNSYEQYF
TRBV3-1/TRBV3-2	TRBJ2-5	CASSRQGSSETQYF
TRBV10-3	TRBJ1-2	CAIDRLPAGGYTF
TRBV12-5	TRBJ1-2	CASGLSTGGDGYTF
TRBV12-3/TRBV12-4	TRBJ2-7	CASSEAHEQYF
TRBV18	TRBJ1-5	CASSRYSNQPQHF
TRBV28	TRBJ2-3	CASSPTGGTDTQYF
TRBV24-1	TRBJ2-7	CATSDNRVPYEQYF
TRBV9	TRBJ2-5	CASSARPTGGLEETQYF
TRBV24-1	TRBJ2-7	CATSGLAGDEQYF
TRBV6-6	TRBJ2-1	CASSHRSGGADEQFF
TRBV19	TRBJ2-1	CASSMESGRAAYNEQFF
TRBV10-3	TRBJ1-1	CAISYIRDRGLNTEAFF
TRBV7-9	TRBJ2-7	CASSLYGGYYEQYF
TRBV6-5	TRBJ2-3	CASRPQGSTDTQYF
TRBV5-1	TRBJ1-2	CASRTGQGAYGYTF
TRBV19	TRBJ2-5	CASSTQKDSGKRTQYF
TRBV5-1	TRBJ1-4	CASSTGGGLGEKLFF
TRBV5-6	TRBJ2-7	CASSLRQDAEQYF
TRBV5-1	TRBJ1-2	CASSQTPGGGTNYGYTF
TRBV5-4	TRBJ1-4	CASSSGQEKNEKLFF
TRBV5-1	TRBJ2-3	CASSPAVLARDTQYF
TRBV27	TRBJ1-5	CASSTGQGVKQPQHF
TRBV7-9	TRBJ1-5	CASSQAGDSNQPQHF
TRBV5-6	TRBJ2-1	CASSLTETPSSYNEQFF
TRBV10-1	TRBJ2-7	CASSGDRAPYEQYF
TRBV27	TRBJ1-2	CASSFSGQAGYTF
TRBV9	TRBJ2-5	CASSVGTGTSVETQYF
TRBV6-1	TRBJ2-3	CASSVQAGGREDTQYF
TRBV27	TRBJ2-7	CASNSGGSYEQYF
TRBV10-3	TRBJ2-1	CAISPSVRSYNEQFF
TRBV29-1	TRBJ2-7	CSVGDSHSYEQYF
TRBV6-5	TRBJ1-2	CASSYRTVATNYGYTF
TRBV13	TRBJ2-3	CASSFRPRLAGEPDTQYF
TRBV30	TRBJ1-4	CAWGQGPGTNEKLFF